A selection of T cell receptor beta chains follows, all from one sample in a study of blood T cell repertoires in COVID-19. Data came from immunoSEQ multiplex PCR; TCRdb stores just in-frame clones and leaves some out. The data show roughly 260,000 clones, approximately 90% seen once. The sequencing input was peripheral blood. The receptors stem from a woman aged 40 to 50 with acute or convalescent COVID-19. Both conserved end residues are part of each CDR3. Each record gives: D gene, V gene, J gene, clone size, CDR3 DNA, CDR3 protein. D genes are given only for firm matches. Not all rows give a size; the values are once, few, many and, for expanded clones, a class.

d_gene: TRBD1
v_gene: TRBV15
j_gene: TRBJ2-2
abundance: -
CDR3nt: TGTGCCACCAGCAGAAAAGGACAGGGTGGCACCGGGGAGCTGTTTTTT
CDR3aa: CATSRKGQGGTGELFF

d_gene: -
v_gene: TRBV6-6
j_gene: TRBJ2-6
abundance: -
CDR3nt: TGTGCCAGCAGCTTCCGCTCTGGGGCCAACGTCCTGACTTTC
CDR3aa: CASSFRSGANVLTF

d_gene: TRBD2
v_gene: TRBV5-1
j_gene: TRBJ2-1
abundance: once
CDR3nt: TGCGCCAGCAGCTCGTGGACTAGCGGGGTGAGTGAGCAGTTCTTC
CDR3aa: CASSSWTSGVSEQFF

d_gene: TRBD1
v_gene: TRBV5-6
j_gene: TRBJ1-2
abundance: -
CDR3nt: TGTGCCAGCAGCTTGGGACCACAGGGGAACTATGGCTACACCTTC
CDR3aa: CASSLGPQGNYGYTF

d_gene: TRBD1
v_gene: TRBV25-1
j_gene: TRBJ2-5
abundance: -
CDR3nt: TGTGCCAGCGGCTCCGGGACAGGAGTGGAGACCCAGTACTTC
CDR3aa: CASGSGTGVETQYF

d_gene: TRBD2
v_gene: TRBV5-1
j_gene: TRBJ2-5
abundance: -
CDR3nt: TGCGCCAGCAGCTTGGGTCCAGCGGGGGTCCAAGAGACCCAGTACTTC
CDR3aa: CASSLGPAGVQETQYF

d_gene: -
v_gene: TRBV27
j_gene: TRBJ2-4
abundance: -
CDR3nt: TGTGCCAGCAGTTCCCACCTCGGAGGAGCCAAAAACATTCAGTACTTC
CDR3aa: CASSSHLGGAKNIQYF

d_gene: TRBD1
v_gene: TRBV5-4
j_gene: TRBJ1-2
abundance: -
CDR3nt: TGTGCCAGCAGCGGCCGGGACAGGGGGGATGGCTACACCTTC
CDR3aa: CASSGRDRGDGYTF

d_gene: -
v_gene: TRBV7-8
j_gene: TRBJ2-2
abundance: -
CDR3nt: TGTGCCAGCAGCTTCCGACTCATAAACACCGGGGAGCTGTTTTTT
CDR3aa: CASSFRLINTGELFF

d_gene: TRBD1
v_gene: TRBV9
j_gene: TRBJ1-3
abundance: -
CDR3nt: TGTGCCAGCAGCGTAGATGGGACAGGTCTGCTTAGCTCTGGAAACACCATATATTTT
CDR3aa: CASSVDGTGLLSSGNTIYF

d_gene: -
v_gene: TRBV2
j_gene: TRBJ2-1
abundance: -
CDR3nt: TGTGCCAGCAGTGGGGTAATGTCAGGCACAGGGAATGAGCAGTTCTTC
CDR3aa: CASSGVMSGTGNEQFF

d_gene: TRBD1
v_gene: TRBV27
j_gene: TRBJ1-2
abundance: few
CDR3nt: TGTGCCAGCAGTGTCAAGGGGGACAGGGGAGACTACACCTTC
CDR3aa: CASSVKGDRGDYTF

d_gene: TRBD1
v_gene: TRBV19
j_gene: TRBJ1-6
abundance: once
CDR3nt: TGTGCCAGTCGTCGCCGGGACAGCCTTGTAACAATCTATAATTCACCCCTCCACTTT
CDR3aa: CASRRRDSLVTIYNSPLHF

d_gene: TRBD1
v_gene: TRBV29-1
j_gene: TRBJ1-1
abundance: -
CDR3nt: TGCAGCGTCCGCGGACAGGGAGGTGCTTTCTTT
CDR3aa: CSVRGQGGAFF

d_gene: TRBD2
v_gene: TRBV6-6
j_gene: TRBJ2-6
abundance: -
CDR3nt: TGTGCCAGCAGTTCCCCGGGGGGGTTTGGGGCCAACGTCCTGACTTTC
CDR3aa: CASSSPGGFGANVLTF

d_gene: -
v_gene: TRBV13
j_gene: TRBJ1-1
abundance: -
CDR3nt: TGTGCCAGCAGTCGTGGCCCGAACACTGAAGCTTTCTTT
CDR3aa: CASSRGPNTEAFF

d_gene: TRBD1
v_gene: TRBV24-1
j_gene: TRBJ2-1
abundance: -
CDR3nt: TGTGCCACCAGTGATTACGCCGGGACAGCTACGTACAATGAGCAGTTCTTC
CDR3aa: CATSDYAGTATYNEQFF

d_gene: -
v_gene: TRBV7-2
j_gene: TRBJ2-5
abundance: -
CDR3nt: TGTGCCAGCAGCTTAGTTAGCGGAGAGACCCAGTACTTC
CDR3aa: CASSLVSGETQYF

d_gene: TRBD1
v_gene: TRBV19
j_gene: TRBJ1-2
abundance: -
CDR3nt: TGTGCCAGTAGACCCAGGGAGGCAGGGGGAAGCAACTATGGCTACACCTTC
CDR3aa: CASRPREAGGSNYGYTF

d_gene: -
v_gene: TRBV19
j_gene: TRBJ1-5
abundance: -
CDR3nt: TGTGCCAGTAGTATTGGCCAGGTACAGCCCCAGCATTTT
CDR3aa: CASSIGQVQPQHF

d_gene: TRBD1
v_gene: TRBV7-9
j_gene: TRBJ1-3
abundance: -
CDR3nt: TGTGCCAGCAGCTTAGGACAGGGGGTCGGAAACACCATATATTTT
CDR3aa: CASSLGQGVGNTIYF

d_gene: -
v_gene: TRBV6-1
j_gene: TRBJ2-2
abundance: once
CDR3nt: TGTGCCAGCAGTGACAGGGGTGCGTCGGGGGAGCTGTTTTTT
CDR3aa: CASSDRGASGELFF

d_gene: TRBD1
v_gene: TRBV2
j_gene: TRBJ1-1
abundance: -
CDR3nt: TGTGCCAGCAACGGACAGGAGAACACTGAAGCTTTCTTT
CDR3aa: CASNGQENTEAFF

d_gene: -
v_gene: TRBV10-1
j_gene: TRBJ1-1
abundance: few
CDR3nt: TGCGCCAGCAGTGAGTCGCGGGGAGGACCCAACACTGAAGCTTTCTTT
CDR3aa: CASSESRGGPNTEAFF

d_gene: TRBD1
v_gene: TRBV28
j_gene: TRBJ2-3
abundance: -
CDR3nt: TGTGCCAGCGGCTCAAGTCCGGGACAGGCATACGCAGATACGCAGTATTTT
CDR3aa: CASGSSPGQAYADTQYF

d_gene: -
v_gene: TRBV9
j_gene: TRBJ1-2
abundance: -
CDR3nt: TGTGCCAGCAGCCCTACCATGTACGGCTACACCTTC
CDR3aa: CASSPTMYGYTF

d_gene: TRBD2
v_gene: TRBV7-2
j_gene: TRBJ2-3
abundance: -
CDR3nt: TGTGCCAGCAGCGCGGGACTAGCGAAAAGTACAGATACGCAGTATTTT
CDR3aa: CASSAGLAKSTDTQYF

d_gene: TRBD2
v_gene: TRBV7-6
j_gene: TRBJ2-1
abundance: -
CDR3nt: TGTGCCAGCAGCCCACCACGGGGGGGATTTCCTGAGCAGTTCTTC
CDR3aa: CASSPPRGGFPEQFF

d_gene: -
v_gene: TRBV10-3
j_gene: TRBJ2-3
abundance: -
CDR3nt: TGTGCCATCAGCCCCCCAGGGCGAGGCACAGATACGCAGTATTTT
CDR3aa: CAISPPGRGTDTQYF

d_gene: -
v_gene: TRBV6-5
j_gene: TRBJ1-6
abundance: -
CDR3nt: TGTGCCAGCAGGGGAGGTTCGGCAGGGAATTCACCCCTCCACTTT
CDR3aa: CASRGGSAGNSPLHF

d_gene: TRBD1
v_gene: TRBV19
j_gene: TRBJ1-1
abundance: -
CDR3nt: TGTGCCAGTAGTAAGGACAGGGGCTATAACACTGAAGCTTTCTTT
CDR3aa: CASSKDRGYNTEAFF

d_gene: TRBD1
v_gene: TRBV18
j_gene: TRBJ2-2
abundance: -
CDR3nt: TGTGCCAGCTCAAGACAGGGGGCTCCGAACACCGGGGAGCTGTTTTTT
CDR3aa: CASSRQGAPNTGELFF

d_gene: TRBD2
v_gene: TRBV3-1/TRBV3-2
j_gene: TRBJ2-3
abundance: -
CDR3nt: TGTGCCAGCAGCCCGCGGGGGACCACAGATACGCAGTATTTT
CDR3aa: CASSPRGTTDTQYF

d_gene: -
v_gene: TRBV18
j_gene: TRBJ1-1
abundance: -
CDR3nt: TGTGCCAGCTCACCACCGAATGCGGACAGACCGAACACTGAAGCTTTCTTT
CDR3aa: CASSPPNADRPNTEAFF

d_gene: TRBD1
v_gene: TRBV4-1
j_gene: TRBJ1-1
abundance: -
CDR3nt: TGCGCCAGCAGCCAACCGGGACAGATGAACACTGAAGCTTTCTTT
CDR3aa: CASSQPGQMNTEAFF

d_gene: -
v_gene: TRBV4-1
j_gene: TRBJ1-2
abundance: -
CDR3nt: TGCGCCAGCAGCCAAGTTGGGGGGAAGGGCTACACCTTC
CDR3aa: CASSQVGGKGYTF

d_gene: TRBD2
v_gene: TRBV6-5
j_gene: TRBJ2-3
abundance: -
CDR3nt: TGTGCCAGCAAACTAGCGGGGGGGCCGGATACGCAGTATTTT
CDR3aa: CASKLAGGPDTQYF

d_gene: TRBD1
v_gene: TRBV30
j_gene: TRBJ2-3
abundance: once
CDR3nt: TGTGCCTGGAGTGTGACAGGGGGGACAGATACGCAGTATTTT
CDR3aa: CAWSVTGGTDTQYF

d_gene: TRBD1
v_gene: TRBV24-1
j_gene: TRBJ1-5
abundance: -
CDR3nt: TGTGCCACCAGTGATCGTCCCCGGCAGGGGGCCCATCAGCCCCAGCATTTT
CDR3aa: CATSDRPRQGAHQPQHF

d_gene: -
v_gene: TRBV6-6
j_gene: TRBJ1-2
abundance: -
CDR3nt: TGTGCCAGCCGACCCGGGGGGGACTATGGCTACACCTTC
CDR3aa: CASRPGGDYGYTF

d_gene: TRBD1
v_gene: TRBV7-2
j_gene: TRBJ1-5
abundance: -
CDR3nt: TGTGCCAGCAGCTTAGAACCAGGGGGCAGGGGTCAGCCCCAGCATTTT
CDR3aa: CASSLEPGGRGQPQHF

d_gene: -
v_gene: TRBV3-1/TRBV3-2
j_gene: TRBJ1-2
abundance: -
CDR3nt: TGTGCCAGCAGCCAAGCCCCAGACTATGGCTACACCTTC
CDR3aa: CASSQAPDYGYTF

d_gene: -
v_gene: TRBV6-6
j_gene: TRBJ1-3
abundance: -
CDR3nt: TGTGCCGGCTCTTCAGGGCTCGGAAACACCATATATTTT
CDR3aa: CAGSSGLGNTIYF

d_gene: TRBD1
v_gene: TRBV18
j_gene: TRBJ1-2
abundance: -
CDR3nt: TGTGCCAGCTCACCACGGGAACAGGGGGCCTTAGGCTACACCTTC
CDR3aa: CASSPREQGALGYTF

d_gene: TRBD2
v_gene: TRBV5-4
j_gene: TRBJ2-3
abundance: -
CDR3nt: TGTGCCAGCAGCTTGGGGTTTAGCGGGGACCTCACAGATACGCAGTATTTT
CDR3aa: CASSLGFSGDLTDTQYF